This T cell receptor (beta chain) was sequenced in a study of T cell responses to AZD1222 COVID-19 vaccine. CDR1 is MNHEY and CDR2 is SVGAGI in the germline V gene. V was shortened by 6 bases and J by 3 bases, with 6 bases between the two germline ends. The CDR3 has 12 residues. TCRdb keeps only in-frame clones here, not all; method: immunoSEQ multiplex PCR. This table holds about 60,000 clones, around 80% found once. Sequencing used peripheral blood, obtained on day 0 of AZD1222 vaccination. The receptor comes from an adult in good health. The V gene is TRBV6-5, the J gene TRBJ2-1; D gene uncertain. CDR3 nucleotide sequence: TGTGCCAGCAGGCCCGACTACAATGAGCAGTTCTTC. Its translation: CASRPDYNEQFF.